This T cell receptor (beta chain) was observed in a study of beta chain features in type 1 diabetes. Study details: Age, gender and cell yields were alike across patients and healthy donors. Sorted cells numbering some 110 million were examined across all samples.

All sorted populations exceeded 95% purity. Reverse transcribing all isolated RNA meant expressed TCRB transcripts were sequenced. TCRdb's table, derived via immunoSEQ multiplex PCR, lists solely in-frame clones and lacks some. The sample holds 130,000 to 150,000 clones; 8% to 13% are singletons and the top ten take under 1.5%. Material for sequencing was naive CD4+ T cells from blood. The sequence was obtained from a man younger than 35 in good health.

The CDR3 protein is CASRKVGTSYLYNEQFF. CDR3 bases: TGTGCCAGCAGGAAAGTCGGGACATCATACTTATACAATGAGCAGTTCTTC. The chain uses TRBV11-2 and TRBJ2-1, with D possibly being TRBD1 (6 bases). Germline assignment: CDR1 SGHAT and CDR2 FQNNGV. The CDR3 spans 17 residues. The V and J ends lost 6 bases and 4 bases respectively, with 22 bases between them.